This T cell receptor beta chain was recorded in a study of cytomegalovirus exposure and HLA in healthy donors. Overall study findings and caveats: A later analysis linked a missense variant in DCLRE1C to the trimming of TCR beta V and J genes.

Amplification used 60 Vbeta primers and 13 Jbeta primers. Some clones are missing from TCRdb's copy, which holds only in-frame ones; the method was immunoSEQ multiplex PCR. This repertoire includes 96,000 or so clones. A remark on this clone: Its antigen is still unknown.

The ends lost 1 base at V and 9 bases at J; junction bases unmatched: 6. The CDR3 extends over 14 amino acids. Germline V gene data show CDR1 as SGHVS and CDR2 as FQNEAQ. The receptor was derived from a woman between 25 and 40 years old in good health and CMV-seronegative. The sample taken for sequencing was PBMCs. This chain joins TRBV7-8 and TRBJ1-5, with 7 bases aligning to TRBD1. CDR3 sequence: CASSLDEGARPQHF. The CDR3 DNA reads as TGTGCCAGCAGCTTAGATGAGGGGGCAAGGCCCCAGCATTTT.